Listed below are T cell receptor beta chains from one sample, sequenced in a study of glioma-infiltrating T cells. TCRdb analysed the multiplex PCR reads with MiXCR anew, one entry per CDR3 protein. The repertoire holds approximately 100,000 distinct CDR3 sequences, with approximately 26% as singletons. The material sequenced was glioma tissue, nonneoplastic brain tissue, or PBMCs (not recorded which). The receptor source for this set is a human donor with low-grade glioma or glioblastoma, undergoing nonglioma brain surgery, or in good health (not recorded which). Both conserved end residues are trimmed from each CDR3. Each record gives: V gene, CDR3 protein.

V: TRBV6-5
CDR3: ASTYPLTSGTESDYNEQF

V: TRBV6-2/TRBV6-3
CDR3: VSSYSFEQY

V: TRBV14
CDR3: ASSQAPRGPALAF

V: TRBV2
CDR3: ASNLIGYT

V: TRBV27
CDR3: ASSNSGRAENEQF

V: TRBV20-1
CDR3: STTSGRINEQF

V: TRBV6-1
CDR3: ASGVGIVEAQY

V: TRBV7-2
CDR3: VISFHTEAF

V: TRBV20-1
CDR3: SARDRPNRRNTEAF

V: TRBV5-1
CDR3: ASTPTLNTEAF

V: TRBV20-1
CDR3: SATLAGGPREQF

V: TRBV20-1
CDR3: SARGLAGGFEQY

V: TRBV7-2
CDR3: ASSLTRNEQF

V: TRBV6-4
CDR3: ASSVTENTEAF

V: TRBV18
CDR3: ASSPSGTGYGGEQF

V: TRBV7-9
CDR3: ASTQREDTEAF

V: TRBV6-2/TRBV6-3
CDR3: ASSKDWIQETQY

V: TRBV20-1
CDR3: SARDGRRASSYEQF

V: TRBV18
CDR3: ASSPVGNTEAF

V: TRBV7-3
CDR3: ASSFGQGWTAF

V: TRBV6-1
CDR3: ATRLLELMNTGELF

V: TRBV6-6
CDR3: ASSYADRSSYNEQF

V: TRBV19
CDR3: ASSMKGANTEAF

V: TRBV7-2
CDR3: ASSPAGTSQDTQY

V: TRBV4-2
CDR3: ASSRPSSTDTQY

V: TRBV15
CDR3: ATSRDITAGVDSYNEQF

V: TRBV15
CDR3: ATSTLKMGAQETQY

V: TRBV6-2/TRBV6-3
CDR3: ASSYTGDTEAF

V: TRBV4-3
CDR3: ASSLRGTGHYGYT

V: TRBV20-1
CDR3: SARPGTTPF

V: TRBV7-2
CDR3: ASSLGQRGSTDTQY

V: TRBV7-9
CDR3: ASSFRAADTQY

V: TRBV14
CDR3: ASSPSPRIGAF

V: TRBV24-1
CDR3: ATSGLLAGANNGQF

V: TRBV28
CDR3: ASSPLDRVHGYT

V: TRBV6-2/TRBV6-3
CDR3: ASSRRVSGANVLT

V: TRBV25-1
CDR3: ASSEYLGAEQF

V: TRBV6-1
CDR3: AARKGYNEQF

V: TRBV20-1
CDR3: NLRGLSTEAF

V: TRBV14
CDR3: ASSQGQGPLHEQY

V: TRBV27
CDR3: ATLSPGGVAGYT

V: TRBV4-2
CDR3: ASSQDMGTQY

V: TRBV27
CDR3: ASSLSQGYTEAF

V: TRBV9
CDR3: ASSSSGAWTEAF

V: TRBV27
CDR3: ASRPSGGTEAF

V: TRBV7-2
CDR3: ASSSLAGVGNEQF

V: TRBV5-1
CDR3: ASSLAEAIYGYT

V: TRBV20-1
CDR3: SAPLAGYTEAF

V: TRBV5-1
CDR3: ASSLAYEQY

V: TRBV11-2
CDR3: ASSHREGNTGELF

V: TRBV11-3
CDR3: ASKENSNQPQH

V: TRBV9
CDR3: ASSRENSPLH

V: TRBV2
CDR3: ASSGGAGGPYNEQF

V: TRBV5-1
CDR3: ASSFDRGFNTEAF

V: TRBV5-4
CDR3: ASSLASRSYGYT